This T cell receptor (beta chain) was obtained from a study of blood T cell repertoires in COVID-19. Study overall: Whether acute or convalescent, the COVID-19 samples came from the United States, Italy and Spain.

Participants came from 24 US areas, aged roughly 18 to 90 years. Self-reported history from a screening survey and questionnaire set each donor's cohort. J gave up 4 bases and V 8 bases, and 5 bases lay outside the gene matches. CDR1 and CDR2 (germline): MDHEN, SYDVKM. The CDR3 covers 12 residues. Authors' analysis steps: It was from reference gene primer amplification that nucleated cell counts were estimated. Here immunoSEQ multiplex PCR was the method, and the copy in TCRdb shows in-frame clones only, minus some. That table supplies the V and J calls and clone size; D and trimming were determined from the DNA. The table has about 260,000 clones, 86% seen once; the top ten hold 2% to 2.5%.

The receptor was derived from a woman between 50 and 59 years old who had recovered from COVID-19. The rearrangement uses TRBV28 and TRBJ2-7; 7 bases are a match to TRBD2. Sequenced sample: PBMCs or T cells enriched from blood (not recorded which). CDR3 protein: CASVGGRYEQYF. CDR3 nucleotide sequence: TGTGCCAGCGTCGGCGGGAGATACGAGCAGTACTTC.